Listed below are T cell receptor beta chains from one sample, sequenced in a study of OX40 agonist ivuxolimab in advanced cancers. The table came from immunoSEQ multiplex PCR; TCRdb's copy has only in-frame clones and leaves some out. The table has 91,000 or so clones, 94% seen once. This sample comprised CD4+ or CD8+ T cells sorted from blood, obtained in a trial of the OX40 agonist ivuxolimab. All receptors come from an adult with an advanced solid tumor such as melanoma, head and neck, liver or kidney cancer. Each CDR3 is given with its conserved first and last residue. The D gene is left open where the match is weak. Clone size is shown for a subset of rows, as once, few, many or a class of expanded clone.

TRBJ1-1,-,TRBV10-2,-,TGCGCCAGCAGTGGACAGAAGAACACTGAAGCTTTCTTT,CASSGQKNTEAFF
TRBJ2-7,-,TRBV27,-,TGTGCCAGCAGTACCGAAGTAGGGGGCTCCTACGAGCAGTACTTC,CASSTEVGGSYEQYF
TRBJ1-3,-,TRBV9,-,TGTGCCAGCAGCGTAGGTCCAGGGGTTGAAAACACCATATATTTT,CASSVGPGVENTIYF
TRBJ2-3,-,TRBV7-2,-,TGTGCCAGCAGCTTCCCTAGAGTCAGCACAGATACGCAGTATTTT,CASSFPRVSTDTQYF
TRBJ2-1,-,TRBV5-6,TRBD2,TGTGCCAGCATTAGGGGACTAGCGGGCTACAATGAGCAGTTCTTC,CASIRGLAGYNEQFF
TRBJ2-1,-,TRBV11-2,-,TGTGCCAGCAGCGTGGGGGATTCCTACAATGAGCAGTTCTTC,CASSVGDSYNEQFF
TRBJ1-2,once,TRBV6-6,-,TGTGCCAGCAGCCCACCGGGCACCTATGGCTACACCTTC,CASSPPGTYGYTF
TRBJ1-2,-,TRBV7-9,-,TGTGCCAGCAGGCCCTGGAGGGGGACCAATTTC,CASRPWRGTNF
TRBJ2-7,-,TRBV5-1,-,TGCGCCAGCAGCTCCGGGGGAGTCGAGGGGGAGCAGTACTTC,CASSSGGVEGEQYF
TRBJ1-1,-,TRBV7-9,-,TGTGCCAGCAGCTTAATGGGGTTCCTGAACACTGAAGCTTTCTTT,CASSLMGFLNTEAFF
TRBJ2-1,-,TRBV29-1,TRBD2,TGCAGCGTTGCTAGCGGGGGGGCCTGGAATGAGCAGTTCTTC,CSVASGGAWNEQFF
TRBJ1-5,-,TRBV5-5,-,TGTGCCAGCAGCTTTGCGCAGGTAAATCAGCCCCAGCATTTT,CASSFAQVNQPQHF
TRBJ1-1,once,TRBV5-1,TRBD1,TGCGCCAGCAGCAACAGAGGACAGGGCAACACTGAAGCTTTCTTT,CASSNRGQGNTEAFF
TRBJ1-3,-,TRBV12-5,-,TGTGCTAGTGGTTTGGTAGATGACACCATATATTTT,CASGLVDDTIYF
TRBJ1-1,-,TRBV28,-,TGTGCCAGCACCGTTGGAGGGGCCCAGGGCACTGAAGCTTTCTTT,CASTVGGAQGTEAFF
TRBJ1-4,once,TRBV10-3,TRBD1,TGTGCCATCAGCCTCACAGGGGGAGGTGAAAAACTGTTTTTT,CAISLTGGGEKLFF
TRBJ2-2,-,TRBV5-1,-,TGCGCCAGCAGCTTGGACCCGAACACCGGGGAGCTGTTTTTT,CASSLDPNTGELFF
TRBJ1-5,once,TRBV23-1,-,TGCGCCAGCAGTCACCAGGGGACCGAGTTAATCCATAGCAATCAGCCCCAGCATTTT,CASSHQGTELIHSNQPQHF
TRBJ2-5,-,TRBV7-2,TRBD1,TGTGCCAGCAGCCGTACAGGGACAGGGGGCCATCAAGAGACCCAGTACTTC,CASSRTGTGGHQETQYF
TRBJ2-3,-,TRBV5-1,TRBD1,TGCGCCAGCAGCAAGGGACAGACCACAGATACGCAGTATTTT,CASSKGQTTDTQYF
TRBJ2-7,-,TRBV28,TRBD1,TGTGCCAGCAGGGGACAGGGTTCGACCTACGAGCAGTACTTC,CASRGQGSTYEQYF
TRBJ1-3,-,TRBV9,-,TGTGCCAGCAGCTCGGAGGGGCACCACTCTGGAAACACCATATATTTT,CASSSEGHHSGNTIYF
TRBJ1-1,few,TRBV9,-,TGTGCCAGCAGCGCGGGAGAGGGCAGGCTGGCTTTCTTT,CASSAGEGRLAFF
TRBJ1-3,-,TRBV18,-,TGTGCCAGCATACCCAGTGCGGGGCAGAGCTCTGGAAACACCATATATTTT,CASIPSAGQSSGNTIYF
TRBJ2-4,-,TRBV29-1,TRBD1,TGCAGCGTTGAAGATCTCGTGACAGGGGCCAAAAACATTCAGTACTTC,CSVEDLVTGAKNIQYF
TRBJ1-6,-,TRBV28,-,TGTGCCAGTGTTGGGGCCCAACCGGTTCGTCTCCACTTT,CASVGAQPVRLHF
TRBJ2-2,-,TRBV7-3,TRBD1,TGTGCCAGCAGCTTGACAGGGGGCCGTCACACCGGGGAGCTGTTTTTT,CASSLTGGRHTGELFF
TRBJ2-7,-,TRBV9,-,TGTGCCAGCAGTCTGGGAGTAGCGGTTTACGAGCAGTACTTC,CASSLGVAVYEQYF
TRBJ1-3,-,TRBV28,-,TGTGCCAGCAGCTGGGGTAACTCTGGAAACACCATATATTTT,CASSWGNSGNTIYF
TRBJ1-2,-,TRBV7-2,TRBD1,TGTGCCAGCAGCTCAACAGGGGGCTATGGCTACACCTTC,CASSSTGGYGYTF
TRBJ2-1,-,TRBV19,TRBD2,TGTGCCAGTAGCTCCGGGACTACCTCCTACAATGAGCAGTTCTTC,CASSSGTTSYNEQFF
TRBJ1-1,-,TRBV4-2,TRBD1,TGTGCCAGCAGCCAAGTTGGCCAGGGGGGATCTGGCACTGAAGCTTTCTTT,CASSQVGQGGSGTEAFF
TRBJ2-7,-,TRBV10-3,-,TGTGCCACGTGTGCTTCGGACGAGCAGTACTTC,CATCASDEQYF
TRBJ2-5,once,TRBV5-1,-,TGCGCCAGCAGCTCCTATGGGGAAATCCAAGAGACCCAGTACTTC,CASSSYGEIQETQYF
TRBJ1-1,-,TRBV9,-,TGTGCCAGCAGCGTAGCCCAGGTGGGCACTGAAGCTTTCTTT,CASSVAQVGTEAFF
TRBJ2-2,-,TRBV7-6,TRBD1,TGTGCCAGCAGCCTCCAGGGGGCGGTGAACACCGGGGAGCTGTTTTTT,CASSLQGAVNTGELFF
TRBJ1-4,-,TRBV25-1,-,TGTGCCAGCAGGAGGACATGGAATGAAAAACTGTTTTTT,CASRRTWNEKLFF
TRBJ1-2,-,TRBV28,-,TGTGCCAGCAAAGAGCCTCACCGCTACACCTTC,CASKEPHRYTF
TRBJ1-4,-,TRBV9,-,TGTGCCAGCAGCTCAGGAGGCGCCGAAAATGAAAAACTGTTTTTT,CASSSGGAENEKLFF
TRBJ1-2,-,TRBV12-2,-,TGTGCAAGTCGCTTAGTGGGGGGTTGGTTGGCTAAGGCTTATGGCTACACCTTC,CASRLVGGWLAKAYGYTF
TRBJ2-6,-,TRBV27,-,TGTGCCAGCCGTGGGTTAGGGGCTGGGGCCAACGTCCTGACTTTC,CASRGLGAGANVLTF
TRBJ2-1,-,TRBV18,-,TGTGCCAGCTCACCGCGGGCCAGGAATGAGCAGTTCTTC,CASSPRARNEQFF
TRBJ2-7,once,TRBV27,-,TGTGCCAGCAGGGGGGGGACAGACCTTCACGAGCAGTACTTC,CASRGGTDLHEQYF
TRBJ2-3,-,TRBV4-3,-,TGCGCCAGCAGCCCCAGAGCCGCAGATACGCAGTATTTT,CASSPRAADTQYF
TRBJ2-7,-,TRBV9,-,TGTGCCAGCAGCGTGGGACTGGATTCCTACGAGCAGTACTTC,CASSVGLDSYEQYF
TRBJ2-5,-,TRBV5-6,-,TGTGCCAGCAGCTTGGGGGGCAGCCAAGAGACCCAGTACTTC,CASSLGGSQETQYF
TRBJ2-3,-,TRBV7-7,TRBD2,TGTGCTAGCAGCCCCCTAGCGGCCTCTAGCACAGATACGCAGTATTTT,CASSPLAASSTDTQYF
TRBJ1-2,-,TRBV27,TRBD1,TGTGCCAGCAGTTTGTCGAGAGAGGGGGCGGTGGGCTACACCTTC,CASSLSREGAVGYTF
TRBJ2-5,once,TRBV6-1,TRBD1,TGTGCCAGCAGTGAACTTAGGGACAGGGGGCGGGAGACCCAGTACTTC,CASSELRDRGRETQYF
TRBJ2-3,-,TRBV18,-,TGTGCCAGCTCCCCAGGGTCAGATACGCAGTATTTT,CASSPGSDTQYF
TRBJ2-7,once,TRBV2,TRBD1,TGTGCCAGCAGTGAAGCGGGACAGGGGTACTACGAGCAGTACTTC,CASSEAGQGYYEQYF
TRBJ2-7,-,TRBV11-3,-,TGTGCCAGCAGCTCAGGGTACGAGCAGTACTTC,CASSSGYEQYF